The 29 T cell receptor beta chains below all came from one sample that was sequenced in a study of STAT3 mutations in large granular lymphocyte leukemia. Notes on the study in general: Every T-cell large granular lymphocyte leukemia patient had at least one immunodominant TCR beta clonotype.

Their recognized antigens are unknown. Profiled with immunoSEQ multiplex PCR; TCRdb holds only in-frame clones, not every one. The sample comprises 35,000 or so clones, roughly 90% of which are singletons, and under 0.55% rests with the top ten. The sample comprised PBMCs. All receptors come from a human donor with T large granular lymphocyte leukemia. Some clones in this sample may be carry-over from other donors' samples.

The V call is TRBV2, the J call TRBJ1-1; TRBD1 matches at 10 bases. Germline V gives CDR1 SNHLY, CDR2 FYNNEI. This CDR3 region has 15 residues. The trim removed 4 bases at V and 1 base at J, leaving 3 bases unmatched. DNA for the CDR3: TGTGCCAGCAGTGGACAGGGGGCCCCGAACACTGAAGCTTTCTTT. Protein: CASSGQGAPNTEAFF.

The chain is built from TRBV5-5 and TRBJ2-3, with 7 bases identical to TRBD1. CDR3 length: 15 amino acids. Trimming cost V 5 bases and J 6 bases; bases outside gene matches: 12. Germline values: CDR1 SGHKS, CDR2 YYEKEE (reference sequence). This chain's CDR3 is CASSYRDSLWDTQYF. The CDR3 DNA reads as TGTGCCAGCAGTTACCGGGACAGCCTCTGGGATACGCAGTATTTT. Combining the CDR3 with reference TRBV5-5 and TRBJ2-3 gives the whole variable domain DAGVTQSPTHLIKTRGQQVTLRCSPISGHKSVSWYQQVLGQGPQFIFQYYEKEERGRGNFPDRFSARQFPNYSSELNVNALLLGDSALYLCASSYRDSLWDTQYFGPGTRLTVL.

This clone was recorded a few times. The chain has TRBV2 and TRBJ2-7, with D perhaps TRBD2 (5 bases). Germline V gene sequence: CDR1 SNHLY, CDR2 FYNNEI. CDR3 size: 11 residues. Trimming removed 10 bases at V and 5 bases at J, with 12 bases between. In DNA form, the CDR3 reads TGTGCCATCTCGAGGGTCCACGAGCAGTACGTC. Translated: CAISRVHEQYV.

The chain is built from TRBV5-6 and TRBJ1-4; D is ambiguous. The CDR3 sequence is 15 residues long. Germline V gives CDR1 SGHDT, CDR2 YYEEEE. V shed 4 bases and J shed 0 bases, with 10 bases lying between them. This CDR3 reads CASSGVGATNEKLFF. In nucleotides, the CDR3 is TGTGCCAGCAGCGGGGTGGGTGCAACTAATGAAAAACTGTTTTTT.

The chain employs TRBV7-9 and TRBJ2-1, with 8 nucleotides matching TRBD2. The J segment lost 8 bases and the V segment lost 4 bases, leaving 13 bases of the junction unmatched. CDR1 is SEHNR, CDR2 FQNEAQ, per germline (reference sequence). The CDR3 totals 16 residues. The chain's CDR3 is CASSSPGGVEDDEQFF. The CDR3, as DNA: TGTGCCAGCAGCTCCCCCGGGGGGGTCGAGGATGATGAGCAGTTCTTC.

The chain couples TRBV4-3 to TRBJ2-5, with TRBD2 matching over 8 bases. Per the germline V gene, CDR1 is LGHNA and CDR2 is YSLEER. With V trimmed by 1 base and J by 7 bases, 11 bases remained unmatched. This CDR3 contains 16 residues. The CDR3 region is CASSQGVPGGPGTQYF. The CDR3 DNA sequence: TGCGCCAGCAGCCAAGGGGTTCCGGGGGGGCCAGGGACCCAGTACTTC.

This chain links TRBV5-4 with TRBJ2-2; TRBD1 matches 8 bases. Germline V gene lookup returns CDR1 SGHNT and CDR2 YYREEE (reference sequence). CDR3 length: 15 residues. V was pared by 4 bases and J by 4 bases, with 6 bases of the junction left unmatched. CDR3 sequence (DNA): TGTGCCAGCAGCCCCCCCGGGACAGGCACCGGGGAGCTGTTTTTT. Protein product: CASSPPGTGTGELFF.

The chain links TRBV5-6 to TRBJ1-1, with 7 bases fitting TRBD1. The J segment lost 5 bases and the V segment lost 7 bases, leaving 5 bases of the junction unmatched. Germline V gives CDR1 SGHDT, CDR2 YYEEEE. The CDR3 runs 12 residues. CDR3 DNA: TGTGCCAGCGGAGCAGGGGGGACTGAAGCTTTCTTT. This sequence encodes CASGAGGTEAFF.

DNA of the CDR3: TGTGCCAGCAGCGGGGGGACAGGGATGGCGGCCTATAATTCACCCCTCCACTTT. As protein: CASSGGTGMAAYNSPLHF. The rearrangement uses TRBV7-9 and TRBJ1-6; TRBD1 matches at 9 bases. Germline values: CDR1 SEHNR, CDR2 FQNEAQ (reference sequence). The CDR3 runs to 18 residues. V trimming: 5 bases; J trimming: 2 bases; junction bases outside the gene matches: 10.

The V call is TRBV5-4, the J call TRBJ1-5, with D unclear. This CDR3 spans 14 amino acids. Germline V CDR1 and CDR2: SGHNT, YYREEE (reference sequence). V was pared by 0 bases and J by 4 bases, with 8 bases between. This chain's CDR3 is CASSLGGPNQPQHF. The CDR3 region has the DNA TGTGCCAGCAGCTTGGGGGGTCCAAATCAGCCCCAGCATTTT.

V gene TRBV7-2 combines with J gene TRBJ2-1, with D perhaps TRBD1 (6 bases). Trimming removed 4 bases at V and 4 bases at J, with 14 bases between. The germline V gene has CDR1 SGHTA and CDR2 FQGNSA. This CDR3 spans 15 amino acids. CDR3 residues: CASSSTGTTYNEQFF. CDR3 DNA sequence: TGTGCCAGCAGCTCCACCGGGACAACATACAATGAGCAGTTCTTC.

The rearrangement joins TRBV2 to TRBJ1-2; perhaps TRBD1 as D (6 bases). V lost 3 bases and J 6 bases, leaving 11 bases between the germline ends. Germline V CDR1 and CDR2: SNHLY, FYNNEI. The CDR3 has 13 residues. The CDR3 reads CASSENRDNGYTF. The CDR3 DNA reads TGTGCCAGCAGTGAGAACAGGGATAATGGCTACACCTTC.

The rearrangement links TRBV7-9 to TRBJ1-1; D gene ambiguous. Germline lookup yields CDR1 SEHNR and CDR2 FQNEAQ (reference sequence). The CDR3 extends over 12 amino acids. Trimming took 8 bases from V and 1 from J, leaving 8 bases between them. CDR3 in DNA: TGTGCCAGCCAAACACGGAACACTGAAGCTTTCTTT. Protein product: CASQTRNTEAFF.

The chain joins TRBV9 to TRBJ2-7, with D unresolved. The CDR3 has 14 residues. Trimming removed 0 bases from V and 6 bases from J, with 13 bases in between. Germline V gene data show CDR1 as SGDLS and CDR2 as YYNGEE. The CDR3 region has the DNA TGTGCCAGCAGCGTAGGCACCGAAAGCTCCGAGCAGTACTTC. This encodes CASSVGTESSEQYF.

The V and J genes are TRBV20-1 and TRBJ1-1; D remains ambiguous. CDR1 and CDR2 (germline): DFQATT, SNEGSKA (reference sequence). The length of the CDR3 is 10 residues. This chain's CDR3 is CTAQKAEAFF. DNA for the CDR3: TGCACCGCACAAAAGGCGGAAGCTTTCTTT.

The chain recombines TRBV4-2 with TRBJ2-1, with 7 nucleotides matching TRBD2. CDR3 length: 15 amino acids. The junction had 6 bases not matched to a gene; V was cut back by 0 bases and J by 7 bases. Germline V gene lookup returns CDR1 LGHNA and CDR2 YNFKEQ. The CDR3 here is CASSQESGARNEQFF. The DNA for the CDR3 is TGTGCCAGCAGCCAAGAAAGCGGGGCTCGAAATGAGCAGTTCTTC.

The chain combines TRBV25-1 with TRBJ1-1; 8 bases are shared with TRBD1. V lost 4 bases and J lost 8; bases outside the gene matches: 6. CDR1 is MGHDK, CDR2 SYGVNS, per germline. CDR3 length: 13 amino acids. CDR3 amino acids: CASSAQGAEEAFF. As DNA, the CDR3 is TGTGCCAGCAGTGCTCAGGGGGCCGAGGAAGCTTTCTTT. The whole variable domain, remainder taken from reference TRBV25-1 and TRBJ1-1, is EADIYQTPRYLVIGTGKKITLECSQTMGHDKMYWYQQDPGMELHLIHYSYGVNSTEKGDLSSESTVSRIRTEHFPLTLESARPSHTSQYLCASSAQGAEEAFFGQGTRLTVV.

This clone was counted only a few times. V is TRBV6-5 and J is TRBJ2-1; 8 positions agree with TRBD2. Looked up from germline, CDR1 is MNHEY and CDR2 is SVGAGI. The CDR3 is made up of 16 amino acids. J gave up 3 bases and V 0 bases, and 4 bases lay outside the gene matches. DNA of the CDR3: TGTGCCAGCAGTTACTCAGCGGGAGAGATCTACAATGAGCAGTTCTTC. This gives the protein CASSYSAGEIYNEQFF.

The V gene is TRBV4-3, the J gene TRBJ2-5, with D perhaps given as TRBD1 or TRBD2 (5 bases each). The CDR3 covers 14 residues. From germline, CDR1 is LGHNA and CDR2 YSLEER. V lost 1 base and J lost 5, with 11 bases in between. In DNA form, the CDR3 reads TGCGCCAGCAGCCAAGCGGGACGCGGTGAGACCCAGTACTTC. Its translation is CASSQAGRGETQYF.

The chain recombines TRBV5-4 with TRBJ2-7, with no clear D. The CDR3 runs 13 residues. Trimming took 4 bases from V and 1 from J, leaving 9 bases between them. CDR1 is SGHNT, CDR2 YYREEE, per germline (reference sequence). This CDR3 reads CASSPARSYEQYF. CDR3 sequence (DNA): TGTGCCAGCAGCCCCGCCAGGTCCTACGAGCAGTACTTC.

This clone has just one count. The gene calls are TRBV5-8 and TRBJ1-5; D might be TRBD1 (6 bases). This CDR3 is 12 amino acids long. V dropped 4 bases and J dropped 7 bases, with 9 bases sitting between them. CDR1 and CDR2 from the germline V gene are SGHTS and YDEGEE. The CDR3 spells CASSKTGQPQHF. Written as DNA, the CDR3 is TGTGCCAGCAGCAAGACAGGCCAGCCCCAGCATTTT.

The chain has TRBV13 and TRBJ1-5; D is unresolved. With 5 bases removed from V and 1 base from J, the gap between germline ends came to 15 bases. The CDR3 loop spans 16 amino acids. In germline, CDR1 is PRHDT, CDR2 FYEKMQ (reference sequence). Here the CDR3 DNA reads TGTGCCAGCAGCCAAGGGCGGGGTAGAAGCAATCAGCCCCAGCATTTT. Protein product: CASSQGRGRSNQPQHF.

The rearrangement uses TRBV4-1 and TRBJ2-1; no reliable D call. In germline, CDR1 is MGHRA, CDR2 YSYEKL. The V gene lost 4 bases and the J gene lost 7 bases, with 8 bases spanning the gap. The CDR3 extends over 12 amino acids. CDR3 in amino acids: CASSPGQNEQFF. The CDR3 DNA sequence: TGCGCCAGCAGCCCCGGGCAGAATGAGCAGTTCTTC.

This clone showed up just a few times. The chain carries TRBV28 and TRBJ1-2; D is ambiguous. The ends were cut back, 4 bases at V and 4 bases at J, with 13 bases in the middle. Germline assignment: CDR1 MDHEN and CDR2 SYDVKM. This CDR3 spans 14 amino acids. The DNA for the CDR3 is TGTGCCAGCAGTTCGCCCTCCGGGAGCTATGGCTACACCTTC. Encoded protein: CASSSPSGSYGYTF.

The chain links TRBV7-4 to TRBJ2-3, with 7 positions matching TRBD1. The CDR3 contains 15 residues. J was trimmed by 3 bases and V by 3 bases; bases with no gene match: 6. Germline V gene lookup returns CDR1 SGHVT and CDR2 SQSDAQ. CDR3 sequence (DNA): TGTGCCAGCAGCTTCAGTCCGACAGGGACAGATACGCAGTATTTT. Translating gives CASSFSPTGTDTQYF.

This chain uses TRBV28 with TRBJ1-1; 8 bases line up with TRBD1. Trimming took 8 bases from V and 4 from J; bases not matched to a gene: 9. Germline V lookup: CDR1 MDHEN, CDR2 SYDVKM. The CDR3 loop spans 14 amino acids. CDR3 coding DNA: TGTGCCAGCCAGGGGGCGGTAAGGACCACTGAAGCTTTCTTT. Translation gives CASQGAVRTTEAFF.

This clone was counted once. The chain couples TRBV5-1 to TRBJ2-1; D gene ambiguous. The CDR3 has 15 amino acids. Germline V gene data show CDR1 as SGHRS and CDR2 as YFSETQ. V dropped 0 bases and J dropped 1 base, with 8 bases sitting between them. The CDR3 here is CASSLDIGSYNEQFF. The CDR3, as DNA: TGCGCCAGCAGCTTGGATATAGGGTCCTACAATGAGCAGTTCTTC.

The rearrangement joins TRBV6-1 to TRBJ2-2; 8 nucleotides agree with TRBD1. CDR1 and CDR2 from the germline V gene are MNHNS and SASEGT. V shed 8 bases and J 7 bases; nucleotides not matched to a gene: 6. This CDR3 spans 13 amino acids. The DNA for the CDR3 is TGTGCCAGCCGGACAGGGCAGGTCGGGGAGCTGTTTTTT. This encodes CASRTGQVGELFF.

This chain links TRBV5-6 with TRBJ2-7; D possibly uses TRBD1 or TRBD2 (5 bases each). Germline CDR1 SGHDT, CDR2 YYEEEE. This CDR3 contains 13 residues. Trimming cost V 3 bases and J 2 bases, with 9 bases left between them. The CDR3 is CASSWDRTYEQYF. CDR3 sequence (DNA): TGTGCCAGCAGCTGGGACCGCACCTACGAGCAGTACTTC.